The 16 T cell receptor beta chains in this list originate from one sample, sequenced in a study of cytomegalovirus exposure and HLA in healthy donors. The study ran its PCR with 60 Vbeta and 13 Jbeta primers. Only in-frame clones appear in the TCRdb table, and some are missing; sequencing was by immunoSEQ multiplex PCR. This sample's table reports approximately 93,000 clones. The sequenced sample consisted of PBMCs. Receptors were obtained from a young woman in good health and CMV-seronegative.

The chain has TRBV2 and TRBJ1-6; tentatively, D is TRBD1 (5 bases). The CDR3 contains 17 residues. The ends were cut back, 6 bases at V and 0 bases at J, with 15 bases in the middle. Germline CDR1 SNHLY, CDR2 FYNNEI. CDR3 sequence reads: CASSTTGASSYNSPLHF. CDR3 DNA: TGTGCCAGCAGCACAACAGGCGCAAGCTCCTATAATTCACCCCTCCACTTT.

The chain uses TRBV5-1 and TRBJ2-5; a weak D match, TRBD1 (6 bases). The CDR3 has 13 residues. V was cut by 5 bases and J by 5 bases, with 13 bases left in between. Germline CDR1 reads SGHRS; CDR2 reads YFSETQ. The CDR3 DNA is TGCGCCAGCAGGCCGGGACAAGAGGAGACCCAGTACTTC. Its translation: CASRPGQEETQYF. The full variable domain, rest sourced from reference TRBV5-1 and TRBJ2-5, is KAGVTQTPRYLIKTRGQQVTLSCSPISGHRSVSWYQQTPGQGLQFLFEYFSETQRNKGNFPGRFSGRQFSNSRSEMNVSTLELGDSALYLCASRPGQEETQYFGPGTRLLVL.

The chain combines TRBV6-1 with TRBJ1-5, with 10 bases fitting TRBD1. Germline CDR1 MNHNS, CDR2 SASEGT. The CDR3 loop spans 15 amino acids. V lost 5 bases to trimming and J lost 6 bases; unmatched junction nucleotides: 7. Written as DNA, the CDR3 is TGTGCCAGCAGTTCCGGGACAGGGGAGAGTCAGCCCCAGCATTTT. Amino acids: CASSSGTGESQPQHF.

V is TRBV27 and J is TRBJ2-3; possibly TRBD1 for D (6 bases). Trimming took off 2 bases at V and 2 bases at J, with 26 bases between the two ends. CDR1 is MNHEY, CDR2 SMNVEV, per germline (reference sequence). This CDR3 is 20 amino acids long. This CDR3 reads CASSLSLPGASSSYTDTQYF. CDR3 in DNA: TGTGCCAGCAGTTTAAGCTTACCAGGGGCGAGCAGCTCTTACACAGATACGCAGTATTTT.

Turning to this clone: A read error may account for a junction end that differs from germline. The chain joins TRBV7-7 to TRBJ2-2, with 7 bases identical to TRBD1. Germline V gene sequence: CDR1 SSHAT, CDR2 FNYEAQ (reference sequence). The CDR3 consists of 14 residues. Here the CDR3 DNA reads TGTGCTAGCAGCTTCAGGGGGATCACCGGGGAGCTGTTTTTT. This gives the protein CASSFRGITGELFF.

V is TRBV27 and J is TRBJ2-3, with D perhaps TRBD2 (6 bases). The CDR3 extends over 15 amino acids. Per germline, CDR1 MNHEY and CDR2 SMNVEV (reference sequence). V was pared by 3 bases and J by 2 bases, with 12 bases between. The CDR3 DNA reads TGTGCCAGCAGTTTCTTGCGGGAAGTCACAGATACGCAGTATTTT. The encoded protein is CASSFLREVTDTQYF.

This chain links TRBV19 with TRBJ1-4, with TRBD1 identical over 9 bases. This CDR3 has 14 residues. V was pared by 7 bases and J by 8 bases, with 8 bases of the junction left unmatched. The germline CDR1 and CDR2 sequences are LNHDA and SQIVND (reference sequence). The CDR3 loop is CASTTGGAGEKLFF. In DNA, the CDR3 is TGTGCCAGTACCACAGGGGGCGCGGGAGAAAAACTGTTTTTT.

CDR3: CASSWGTDQANYGYTF. CDR3 coding DNA: TGCGCCAGCAGCTGGGGGACAGACCAAGCTAACTATGGCTACACCTTC. This sequence joins TRBV5-1 and TRBJ1-2; 7 bases line up with TRBD1. This CDR3 region has 16 residues. Losses at the gene ends were 3 bases for V and 0 bases for J; bases not matched to a gene: 8. CDR1 SGHRS and CDR2 YFSETQ come from the germline V gene.

The chain combines TRBV4-1 with TRBJ1-2, with D possibly being TRBD1 (5 bases). Germline CDR1 reads MGHRA; CDR2 reads YSYEKL. The CDR3 spans 13 residues. V lost 1 base, J lost 2 bases, and 5 bases lay in between. The CDR3 DNA follows: TGCGCCAGCAGCCAAGCAGGGAACTATGGCTACACCTTC. Translation: CASSQAGNYGYTF.

The gene calls are TRBV5-1 and TRBJ2-7; TRBD1 matches 7 bases. Losses at the gene ends were 0 bases for V and 3 bases for J; bases not matched to a gene: 6. Germline CDR1 and CDR2: SGHRS and YFSETQ. The CDR3 is made up of 15 amino acids. CDR3 nucleotide sequence: TGCGCCAGCAGCTTGGGAGGGACAGATTTCTACGAGCAGTACTTC. This encodes CASSLGGTDFYEQYF.

The chain carries TRBV11-2 and TRBJ1-2, with 7 bases matching TRBD1. The germline gives CDR1 SGHAT, CDR2 FQNNGV. The CDR3 has 15 residues. The trim removed 1 base at V and 4 bases at J, leaving 6 bases unmatched. In nucleotides, the CDR3 is TGTGCCAGCAGCTTAGCTCCGGGACAGATCTATGGCTACACCTTC. Translation: CASSLAPGQIYGYTF.

The J gene is TRBJ1-1, the V gene TRBV5-4; D perhaps matches TRBD1 (6 bases). Between the trimmed V and J ends, which lost 0 bases and 1 base, there was a span of 13 bases. Germline CDR1 is SGHNT and CDR2 is YYREEE (reference sequence). The CDR3 covers 16 residues. CDR3 DNA sequence: TGTGCCAGCAGCTTGGAACTGGGGGCGGCGAACACTGAAGCTTTCTTT. Amino acids: CASSLELGAANTEAFF.

V usage is TRBV6-5 and J usage is TRBJ2-7; the D gene is possibly TRBD1 (6 bases). Germline V CDR1 and CDR2: MNHEY, SVGAGI. V was cut by 4 bases and J by 3 bases, with 16 bases left in between. This CDR3 spans 15 amino acids. DNA for the CDR3: TGTGCCAGCAGTTTACAGGGCATCGGATTCTACGAGCAGTACTTC. It translates to CASSLQGIGFYEQYF.

The chain is built from TRBV19 and TRBJ2-5; 7 positions match TRBD1. CDR1 is LNHDA, CDR2 SQIVND, per germline (reference sequence). After removal of 7 bases from V and 2 bases from J, the junction contained 10 bases not matched to a gene. The CDR3 length is 15 residues. CDR3 DNA sequence: TGTGCCAGTACCGAGAGGGGGCGGATTCAAGAGACCCAGTACTTC. It encodes CASTERGRIQETQYF. The variable domain in full, with the rest retrieved from reference TRBV19 and TRBJ2-5, is DGGITQSPKYLFRKEGQNVTLSCEQNLNHDAMYWYRQDPGQGLRLIYYSQIVNDFQKGDIAEGYSVSREKKESFPLTVTSAQKNPTAFYLCASTERGRIQETQYFGPGTRLLVL.

This sequence joins TRBV29-1 and TRBJ1-2, with unresolved D. Germline values: CDR1 SQVTM, CDR2 ANQGSEA. V lost 6 bases and J lost 4, with 15 bases in between. The CDR3 runs to 13 residues. The CDR3: CSVGSGRAYGYTF. The CDR3, as DNA: TGCAGCGTGGGGTCGGGGAGAGCCTATGGCTACACCTTC. Variable domain in full (rest from reference TRBV29-1 and TRBJ1-2): SAVISQKPSRDICQRGTSLTIQCQVDSQVTMMFWYRQQPGQSLTLIATANQGSEATYESGFVIDKFPISRPNLTFSTLTVSNMSPEDSSIYLCSVGSGRAYGYTFGSGTRLTVV.

This chain joins TRBV7-9 and TRBJ2-5; D uncertain. V was cut by 5 bases and J by 0 bases, with 10 bases left in between. In germline, CDR1 is SEHNR, CDR2 FQNEAQ (reference sequence). This CDR3 contains 14 residues. CDR3: CASSPSRDQETQYF. The CDR3 bases are TGTGCCAGCAGCCCATCCCGGGACCAAGAGACCCAGTACTTC.